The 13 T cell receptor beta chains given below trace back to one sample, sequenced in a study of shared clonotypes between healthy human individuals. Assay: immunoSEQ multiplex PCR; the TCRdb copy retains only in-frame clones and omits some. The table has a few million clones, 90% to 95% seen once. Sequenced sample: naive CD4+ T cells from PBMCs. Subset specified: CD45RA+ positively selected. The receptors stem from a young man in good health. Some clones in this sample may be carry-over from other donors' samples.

The CDR3 spells CASSFDGTSEETQYF. The CDR3 DNA reads as TGTGCCAGCAGCTTCGACGGGACTAGCGAAGAGACCCAGTACTTC. J is TRBJ2-5 and V is TRBV11-3; 10 bases align to TRBD2. Germline trimming cut 3 bases from V and 3 bases from J; bases unmatched to any gene: 4. The CDR3 runs to 15 residues. Germline assignment: CDR1 SGHNT and CDR2 YENEEA.

As DNA, the CDR3 is TGTGCCAGCTCACCGGGGCTAGCGGGAGAGCTCTCTAACAATGAGCAGTTCTTC. Its protein is CASSPGLAGELSNNEQFF. The V and J genes are TRBV18 and TRBJ2-1; 10 nucleotides agree with TRBD2. Germline loops: CDR1 KGHSH, CDR2 LQKENI. The junction had 13 bases not matched to a gene; V was cut back by 3 bases and J by 5 bases. CDR3 length: 18 residues.

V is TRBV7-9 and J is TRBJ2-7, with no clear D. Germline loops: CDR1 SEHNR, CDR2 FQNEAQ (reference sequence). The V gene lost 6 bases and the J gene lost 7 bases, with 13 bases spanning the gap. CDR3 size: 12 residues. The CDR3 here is CASSLEWGEQYF. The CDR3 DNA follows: TGTGCCAGCAGTTTGGAGTGGGGAGAGCAGTACTTC.

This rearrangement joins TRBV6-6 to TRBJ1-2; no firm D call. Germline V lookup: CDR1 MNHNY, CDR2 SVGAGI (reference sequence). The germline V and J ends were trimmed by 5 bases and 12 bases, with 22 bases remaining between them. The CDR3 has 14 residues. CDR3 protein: CASSATALALGHTF. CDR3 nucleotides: TGTGCCAGCAGTGCAACAGCGTTGGCCTTGGGCCACACCTTC.

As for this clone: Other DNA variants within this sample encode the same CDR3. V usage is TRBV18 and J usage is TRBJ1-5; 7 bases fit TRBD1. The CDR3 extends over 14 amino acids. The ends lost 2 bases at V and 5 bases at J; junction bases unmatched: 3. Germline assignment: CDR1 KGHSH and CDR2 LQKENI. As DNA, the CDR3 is TGTGCCAGCTCACCATTGCAGGGGGATCAGCCCCAGCATTTT. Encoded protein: CASSPLQGDQPQHF.

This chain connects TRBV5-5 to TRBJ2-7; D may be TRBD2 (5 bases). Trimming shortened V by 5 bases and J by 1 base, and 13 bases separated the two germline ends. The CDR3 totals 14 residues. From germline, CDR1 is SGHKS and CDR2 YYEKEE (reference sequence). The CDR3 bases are TGTGCCAGCAGTCGGTGGAGGACGTCCTACGAGCAGTACTTC. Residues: CASSRWRTSYEQYF.

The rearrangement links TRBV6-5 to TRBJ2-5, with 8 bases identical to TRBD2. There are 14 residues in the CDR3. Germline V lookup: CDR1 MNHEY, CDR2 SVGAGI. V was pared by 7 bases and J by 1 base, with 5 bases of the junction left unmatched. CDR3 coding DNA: TGTGCCAGCATAAGGCGGGGGGTCCAAGAGACCCAGTACTTC. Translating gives CASIRRGVQETQYF.

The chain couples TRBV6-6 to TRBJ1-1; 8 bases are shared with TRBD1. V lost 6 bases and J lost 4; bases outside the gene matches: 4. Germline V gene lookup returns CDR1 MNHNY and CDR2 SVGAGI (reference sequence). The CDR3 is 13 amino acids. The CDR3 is CASRLGQGTEAFF. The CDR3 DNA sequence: TGTGCCAGCAGACTCGGACAGGGCACTGAAGCTTTCTTT.

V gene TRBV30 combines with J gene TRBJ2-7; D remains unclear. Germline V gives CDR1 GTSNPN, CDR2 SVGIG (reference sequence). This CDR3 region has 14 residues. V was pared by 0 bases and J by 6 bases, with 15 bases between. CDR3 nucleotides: TGTGCCTGGAGTGTACGTGGCTTCTCGGGCGAGCAGTACTTC. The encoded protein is CAWSVRGFSGEQYF. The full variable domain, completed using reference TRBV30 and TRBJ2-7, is SQTIHQWPATLVQPVGSPLSLECTVEGTSNPNLYWYRQAAGRGLQLLFYSVGIGQISSEVPQNLSASRPQDRQFILSSKKLLLSDSGFYLCAWSVRGFSGEQYFGPGTRLTVT.

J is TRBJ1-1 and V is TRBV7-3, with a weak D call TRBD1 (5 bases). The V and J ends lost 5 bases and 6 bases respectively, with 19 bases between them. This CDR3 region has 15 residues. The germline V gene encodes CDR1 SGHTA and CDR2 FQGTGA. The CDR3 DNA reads TGTGCCAGCAGCCCATCCGGGGCCCGGGCATCTGAAGCTTTCTTT. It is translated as CASSPSGARASEAFF.

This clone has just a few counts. CDR3 protein: CASSVDSPGVGSQHF. The CDR3 DNA is TGTGCCAGCAGTGTAGACAGCCCTGGTGTCGGGTCCCAGCATTTT. This chain links TRBV2 with TRBJ1-5, with D possibly TRBD1 on 5 matching bases. This CDR3 spans 15 amino acids. V lost 4 bases and J lost 11, with 21 bases in between. Germline V gene lookup returns CDR1 SNHLY and CDR2 FYNNEI.

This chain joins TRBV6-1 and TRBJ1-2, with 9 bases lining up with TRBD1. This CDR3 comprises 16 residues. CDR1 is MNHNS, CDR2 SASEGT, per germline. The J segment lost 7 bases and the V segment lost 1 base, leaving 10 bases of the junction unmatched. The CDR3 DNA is TGTGCCAGCAGTGAAGAACGGGGACAGGGAAAGATTGGCTACACCTTC. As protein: CASSEERGQGKIGYTF.

The CDR3 nucleotides are TGTGCCAGCAGACGGGAGGGGGCTGGGGCCAACGTCCTGACTTTC. Protein: CASRREGAGANVLTF. This chain connects TRBV6-6 to TRBJ2-6, with 8 bases identical to TRBD2. Germline CDR1 reads MNHNY; CDR2 reads SVGAGI (reference sequence). Losses at the gene ends were 6 bases for V and 2 bases for J; bases not matched to a gene: 3. The CDR3 extends over 15 amino acids.